This note documents a single T cell receptor (beta chain) sequence. The data were produced by immunoSEQ multiplex PCR, yet TCRdb's version contains in-frame clones alone and is incomplete. The profile shows roughly 100,000 clones, approximately 83% of them singletons. This specimen comes from a study of blood T cell repertoires in COVID-19. Germline assignment: CDR1 MGHRA and CDR2 YSYEKL. The CDR3 consists of 18 residues. The J segment lost 5 bases and the V segment lost 4 bases, leaving 19 bases of the junction unmatched. The V gene is TRBV4-1, the J gene TRBJ2-7, with 8 bases matching TRBD1. Input material: peripheral blood. The source of this sequence is an elderly woman with active or convalescent COVID-19. This CDR3 is CASSLLGGPRGPGDEQYF. For the CDR3, the DNA is TGCGCCAGCAGCCTCCTAGGGGGGCCCAGGGGGCCTGGAGACGAGCAGTACTTC.